The 23 T cell receptor beta chains below were found in one sample sequenced in a study of CD8+ T cells in alopecia areata listed by TCRdb under 2018. Library prep was done by the immunoSEQ multiplex PCR assay. For TCR sequencing, RNA was extracted from every sample and reverse transcribed into cDNA to serve as template. Drawn from immuneACCESS, this table holds only the in-frame rearrangements with V and J called that TCRdb kept. Clones are partly lost; checked studies trace under half to an unresolved V gene and leave the rest unexplained. Across this sample there are 90,000 to 100,000 clones, with 41% seen only once. In total, the top ten clones hold 1% to 1.5% of the sample. Input material: CD4+ T cells sorted from blood. These receptors all stem from a human donor with alopecia areata.

The V and J genes are TRBV5-1 and TRBJ2-1; D possibly corresponds to TRBD2 (5 bases). The CDR3 runs to 13 residues. Germline V gene data show CDR1 as SGHRS and CDR2 as YFSETQ. V was pared by 7 bases and J by 12 bases, with 20 bases between. CDR3 sequence: CASWGEGLGRQFF. For the CDR3, the DNA is TGCGCCAGCTGGGGAGAAGGGCTCGGAAGGCAGTTCTTC.

For this clone: The identical CDR3 is also encoded by other nucleotide sequences in the sample. The CDR3 protein is CASSLTSLTDTQYF. DNA of the CDR3: TGCGCCAGCAGCTTGACTAGCCTCACAGATACGCAGTATTTT. This chain uses TRBV5-1 with TRBJ2-3; D is possibly TRBD2 (6 bases). Per the germline V gene, CDR1 is SGHRS and CDR2 is YFSETQ. The CDR3 is 14 amino acids. Between the trimmed V and J ends, which lost 1 base and 2 bases, there was a span of 8 bases.

This chain connects TRBV5-1 to TRBJ1-6; D uncertain. The ends were cut back, 0 bases at V and 8 bases at J, with 18 bases in the middle. Germline V gene data show CDR1 as SGHRS and CDR2 as YFSETQ. The CDR3 length is 17 residues. CDR3 nucleotides: TGCGCCAGCAGCTTGGGTCGGGCGACCGACGACCATTCACCCCTCCACTTT. Its translation is CASSLGRATDDHSPLHF. Full variable domain (missing parts from reference TRBV5-1 and TRBJ1-6): KAGVTQTPRYLIKTRGQQVTLSCSPISGHRSVSWYQQTPGQGLQFLFEYFSETQRNKGNFPGRFSGRQFSNSRSEMNVSTLELGDSALYLCASSLGRATDDHSPLHFGNGTRLTVT.

CDR3 coding DNA: TGCGCCAGCAGTCAATCGGAAATAGGGACAGATACAAGGGCCGGGGAGCTGTTTTTT. Protein product: CASSQSEIGTDTRAGELFF. The chain recombines TRBV23-1 with TRBJ2-2; TRBD1 matches at 7 bases. TRBV23-1 is labeled an ORF, and its function is uncertain. V gave up 0 bases and J gave up 6 bases; unmatched junction bases: 16. This CDR3 has 19 amino acids.

The gene calls are TRBV5-1 and TRBJ1-4; no reliable D call. Trimming cost V 7 bases and J 4 bases, with 14 bases left between them. CDR1 and CDR2 from the germline V gene are SGHRS and YFSETQ. The CDR3 runs to 14 residues. CDR3 amino acids: CASRPGTINEKLFF. The CDR3 DNA follows: TGCGCCAGCCGCCCGGGAACGATTAATGAAAAACTGTTTTTT. Complete variable domain (other parts from reference TRBV5-1 and TRBJ1-4): KAGVTQTPRYLIKTRGQQVTLSCSPISGHRSVSWYQQTPGQGLQFLFEYFSETQRNKGNFPGRFSGRQFSNSRSEMNVSTLELGDSALYLCASRPGTINEKLFFGSGTQLSVL.

This clone was picked up one time. CDR3: CASSFSVYEQYF. The CDR3 DNA reads TGTGCCAGCAGCTTCTCAGTGTACGAGCAGTACTTC. V gene TRBV7-9 combines with J gene TRBJ2-7; D ambiguous. The CDR3 length is 12 residues. Germline CDR1 and CDR2: SEHNR and FQNEAQ (reference sequence). V was shortened by 3 bases and J by 4 bases, with 7 bases between the two germline ends.

This clone came up a few times. The chain carries TRBV5-1 and TRBJ2-5; D is unresolved. CDR1 is SGHRS and CDR2 is YFSETQ in the germline V gene. V was trimmed by 0 bases and J by 2 bases, leaving 8 bases between them. The CDR3 has 14 amino acids. In DNA form, the CDR3 reads TGCGCCAGCAGCTTGGTAGGGCAGCAAGAGACCCAGTACTTC. Amino acids: CASSLVGQQETQYF.

CDR3 residues: CASSITGTGTYNEQFF. The CDR3 DNA follows: TGCGCCAGCAGCATCACCGGGACAGGGACCTACAATGAGCAGTTCTTC. The chain carries TRBV5-1 and TRBJ2-1; 9 bases map to TRBD1. The germline gives CDR1 SGHRS, CDR2 YFSETQ. V lost 4 bases and J lost 2; bases outside the gene matches: 7. This CDR3 has 16 amino acids.

The rearrangement joins TRBV7-2 to TRBJ1-1; D remains ambiguous. V lost 1 base to trimming and J lost 5 bases, with 14 bases between them. In germline, CDR1 is SGHTA, CDR2 FQGNSA. This CDR3 region has 15 residues. The CDR3: CASSLVGKWKTEAFF. In DNA form, the CDR3 reads TGTGCCAGCAGCTTAGTGGGGAAGTGGAAAACTGAAGCTTTCTTT.

The sample holds one count of this clone. The chain joins TRBV30 to TRBJ1-5; 7 nucleotides align to TRBD1. Losses at the gene ends were 4 bases for V and 6 bases for J; bases not matched to a gene: 6. Germline CDR1 is GTSNPN and CDR2 is SVGIG (reference sequence). This CDR3 contains 13 residues. The CDR3 spells CAWTTGWSQPQHF. The DNA of the CDR3 is TGTGCCTGGACGACAGGGTGGAGTCAGCCCCAGCATTTT.

The chain has TRBV4-3 and TRBJ1-4; no clear D gene. V was cut by 3 bases and J by 0 bases, with 8 bases left in between. The CDR3 runs 15 residues. CDR1 is LGHNA, CDR2 YSLEER, per germline. This CDR3 reads CASSQELATNEKLFF. Here the CDR3 DNA reads TGCGCCAGCAGCCAGGAACTGGCAACTAATGAAAAACTGTTTTTT.

This clone was counted a few times. The chain couples TRBV28 to TRBJ2-7, with 14 bases lining up with TRBD2. Germline V lookup: CDR1 MDHEN, CDR2 SYDVKM. The CDR3 loop spans 15 amino acids. V lost 5 bases, J lost 7 bases, and 7 bases stayed unmatched. CDR3 region: CASSPGLAGVGEQYF. CDR3 in DNA: TGTGCCAGCAGTCCGGGACTAGCGGGAGTGGGGGAGCAGTACTTC. Based on the CDR3 plus reference TRBV28 and TRBJ2-7, the full variable domain is DVKVTQSSRYLVKRTGEKVFLECVQDMDHENMFWYRQDPGLGLRLIYFSYDVKMKEKGDIPEGYSVSREKKERFSLILESASTNQTSMYLCASSPGLAGVGEQYFGPGTRLTVT.

This sequence joins TRBV7-9 and TRBJ2-1; 7 bases align to TRBD1. J gave up 2 bases and V 10 bases, and 8 bases lay outside the gene matches. Germline CDR1 reads SEHNR; CDR2 reads FQNEAQ (reference sequence). This CDR3 is 14 amino acids long. CDR3 sequence (DNA): TGTGCCACCTGGCGACAGGGTCCCTACAATGAGCAGTTCTTC. This translates into CATWRQGPYNEQFF.

The count of this clone is one. The V gene is TRBV4-3, the J gene TRBJ1-6; the D is unclear. V lost 4 bases and J 2 bases, leaving 6 bases between the germline ends. CDR1 is LGHNA, CDR2 YSLEER, per germline. This CDR3 contains 14 residues. The CDR3 is CASSPTPYNSPLHF. CDR3 DNA sequence: TGCGCCAGCAGCCCGACCCCCTATAATTCACCCCTCCACTTT.

The chain links TRBV29-1 to TRBJ1-2, with D maybe TRBD1 (6 bases). Germline lookup yields CDR1 SQVTM and CDR2 ANQGSEA. V was cut by 4 bases and J by 0 bases, with 12 bases left in between. CDR3 size: 14 residues. The CDR3 DNA reads TGCAGCGTTGCGCGTGGACAGACTAACTATGGCTACACCTTC. This codes for CSVARGQTNYGYTF.

The rearrangement uses TRBV5-6 and TRBJ2-5; 9 nucleotides align to TRBD1. The assigned J gene may be wrong: the sequence end matches TRBJ2-7 better. Germline V gene lookup returns CDR1 SGHDT and CDR2 YYEEEE. The CDR3 spans 15 residues. CDR3: CASSFGTGIELEQYF. The CDR3 DNA is TGTGCCAGCAGCTTCGGGACAGGGATAGAGCTCGAGCAGTACTTC.

The CDR3 is CASSRQGPSTEAFF. The CDR3, as DNA: TGTGCCAGCAGCAGACAGGGACCGAGCACTGAAGCTTTCTTT. The chain couples TRBV7-3 to TRBJ1-1, with 7 bases matching TRBD1. V was clipped by 5 bases and J by 4 bases; unmatched bases: 7. The germline V gene encodes CDR1 SGHTA and CDR2 FQGTGA. The CDR3 sequence is 14 residues long.

This clone was found a few times. This rearrangement joins TRBV2 to TRBJ2-5, with 7 bases fitting TRBD2. Trimming cost V 8 bases and J 2 bases; bases outside gene matches: 8. The CDR3 sequence is 14 residues long. Germline V gene sequence: CDR1 SNHLY, CDR2 FYNNEI. Here the CDR3 reads CASGKGRAQETQYF. In DNA, the CDR3 is TGTGCCAGCGGAAAAGGGAGGGCTCAAGAGACCCAGTACTTC.

Only a few counts were recorded for this clone. The chain carries TRBV5-4 and TRBJ2-1, with TRBD1 matching over 9 bases. V dropped 4 bases and J dropped 6; count of bases not matched to a gene: 5. The CDR3 contains 14 residues. Germline-derived CDR1 and CDR2 are SGHNT and YYREEE (reference sequence). CDR3 sequence: CASSVEDRGNEQFF. The CDR3 DNA sequence: TGTGCCAGCAGCGTCGAGGACAGGGGCAATGAGCAGTTCTTC.

This clone was detected a few times. The rearrangement joins TRBV7-2 to TRBJ2-1; TRBD1 matches at 7 bases. This CDR3 spans 13 amino acids. Germline V CDR1 and CDR2: SGHTA, FQGNSA. Trimming cost V 6 bases and J 7 bases; bases outside gene matches: 6. The CDR3 coding sequence is TGTGCCAGCAGTAAGGACAGGTCTAATGAGCAGTTCTTC. Translation gives CASSKDRSNEQFF. The full variable domain, completed using reference TRBV7-2 and TRBJ2-1, is GAGVSQSPSNKVTEKGKDVELRCDPISGHTALYWYRQSLGQGLEFLIYFQGNSAPDKSGLPSDRFSAERTGGSVSTLTIQRTQQEDSAVYLCASSKDRSNEQFFGPGTRLTVL.

This clone was seen a few times. V is TRBV4-1 and J is TRBJ2-3; 11 bases map to TRBD2. V dropped 2 bases and J dropped 4; count of bases not matched to a gene: 8. The CDR3 extends over 17 amino acids. Germline lookup yields CDR1 MGHRA and CDR2 YSYEKL. The CDR3 is CASSQLTSGSLSDTQYF. In DNA, the CDR3 is TGCGCCAGCAGCCAACTTACTAGCGGGAGCTTGTCAGATACGCAGTATTTT.

Only a few counts were recorded for this clone. This sequence joins TRBV25-1 and TRBJ2-3; 10 nucleotides line up with TRBD2. This CDR3 has 15 residues. The junction had 4 bases not matched to a gene; V was cut back by 3 bases and J by 4 bases. CDR1 is MGHDK and CDR2 is SYGVNS in the germline V gene. DNA for the CDR3: TGTGCCAGCAGTGACGCAGCGGGAGGGGCAGATACGCAGTATTTT. It encodes CASSDAAGGADTQYF.

This chain uses TRBV7-2 with TRBJ2-2; D call uncertain. V lost 0 bases and J lost 7, with 9 bases in between. The length of the CDR3 is 14 residues. Germline assignment: CDR1 SGHTA and CDR2 FQGNSA. CDR3 in amino acids: CASSLARLGGELFF. The DNA of the CDR3 is TGTGCCAGCAGCTTAGCGAGGTTGGGCGGGGAGCTGTTTTTT. Full variable domain (remainder filled in from reference TRBV7-2 and TRBJ2-2): GAGVSQSPSNKVTEKGKDVELRCDPISGHTALYWYRQSLGQGLEFLIYFQGNSAPDKSGLPSDRFSAERTGGSVSTLTIQRTQQEDSAVYLCASSLARLGGELFFGEGSRLTVL.